Shown below are 30 T cell receptor beta chains from a single sample sequenced in a study of blood T cells in healthy people across ages. Sample-barcoded 5' priming and a J-beta primer mix drove a second PCR of roughly 7 to 11 cycles. In TCRdb, the 5' RACE reads were re-called with MiXCR into one record per CDR3 protein. The sample lists around 990,000 distinct CDR3 sequences, approximately 25% occurring once. The same data also contributed to another study, on T cells of mothers and their children.

The sequenced sample consisted of blood. The receptors were gathered from a girl aged 2 to 9 in good health.

There are a few counts of this clonotype. V and J are TRBV6-5 and TRBJ1-2; 7 bases fit TRBD1. The CDR3 runs to 13 residues. With 2 bases clipped from V and 7 bases from J, the junction kept 4 bases outside the gene matches. Germline V gene data show CDR1 as MNHEY and CDR2 as SVGAGI. The CDR3 coding sequence is TGTGCCAGCAGTTACGGGACAGTGGGTGGCTACACCTTC. It encodes CASSYGTVGGYTF.

The V call is TRBV7-9, the J call TRBJ1-1; D is possibly TRBD1 (6 bases). CDR1 and CDR2 (germline): SEHNR, FQNEAQ (reference sequence). Deletions cut 5 bases from V and 4 bases from J, with 14 bases between. The CDR3 runs to 14 residues. CDR3 sequence reads: CASSPPGAPTEAFF. The CDR3 coding sequence is TGTGCCAGCAGCCCTCCGGGGGCGCCCACTGAAGCTTTCTTT. Drawing the rest from reference TRBV7-9 and TRBJ1-1, the complete variable domain is DTGVSQNPRHKITKRGQNVTFRCDPISEHNRLYWYRQTLGQGPEFLTYFQNEAQLEKSRLLSDRFSAERPKGSFSTLEIQRTEQGDSAMYLCASSPPGAPTEAFFGQGTRLTVV.

A few counts support this clonotype. The rearrangement joins TRBV5-1 to TRBJ2-3; TRBD1 aligns across 7 bases. The CDR3 length is 14 residues. Per germline, CDR1 SGHRS and CDR2 YFSETQ. V dropped 0 bases and J dropped 8; count of bases not matched to a gene: 6. The CDR3 DNA is TGCGCCAGCAGCTTGGACAGGGGATCGGGTACGCAGTATTTT. It translates to CASSLDRGSGTQYF.

The V gene is TRBV6-1, the J gene TRBJ2-1, with 8 positions matching TRBD2. The CDR3 consists of 16 residues. Trimming took 8 bases from V and 4 from J; bases not matched to a gene: 13. CDR1 is MNHNS and CDR2 is SASEGT in the germline V gene. CDR3 amino acids: CASYITPTSAYNEQFF. CDR3 DNA: TGTGCCAGCTATATTACCCCGACTAGCGCATACAATGAGCAGTTCTTC.

This chain uses TRBV5-1 with TRBJ1-5; D gene unclear. V was trimmed by 4 bases and J by 5 bases, leaving 13 bases between them. From germline, CDR1 is SGHRS and CDR2 YFSETQ. The CDR3 spans 14 residues. The CDR3 DNA follows: TGCGCCAGCAGCCAAGTTCCGAACGATCAGCCCCAGCATTTT. Its translation is CASSQVPNDQPQHF.

This clonotype was recorded a few times. The chain uses TRBV6-5 and TRBJ2-2; no firm D call. Looked up from germline, CDR1 is MNHEY and CDR2 is SVGAGI. The V end was cut by 7 bases, the J end by 6 bases, with 12 bases between. The CDR3 sequence is 13 residues long. The CDR3 spells CASTTRWAGELFF. The CDR3 DNA reads as TGTGCCAGCACCACTCGGTGGGCCGGGGAGCTGTTTTTT.

V usage is TRBV5-1 and J usage is TRBJ1-1; D is possibly TRBD1 (5 bases). The V gene's germline CDR1 is SGHRS and CDR2 YFSETQ. The CDR3 length is 17 residues. Trimming left V 0 bases short and J 5 bases short, with 20 bases between. This CDR3 is CASSLAEGSVVLTEAFF. CDR3 DNA sequence: TGCGCCAGCAGCTTGGCCGAGGGGAGCGTAGTATTGACTGAAGCTTTCTTT. The full variable domain, with the rest looked up from reference TRBV5-1 and TRBJ1-1, is KAGVTQTPRYLIKTRGQQVTLSCSPISGHRSVSWYQQTPGQGLQFLFEYFSETQRNKGNFPGRFSGRQFSNSRSEMNVSTLELGDSALYLCASSLAEGSVVLTEAFFGQGTRLTVV.

The gene calls are TRBV29-1 and TRBJ1-4, with D uncertain. The CDR3 totals 13 residues. Per the germline V gene, CDR1 is SQVTM and CDR2 is ANQGSEA. Trimming removed 7 bases from V and 8 bases from J, with 17 bases in between. The CDR3 nucleotides are TGCAGCGCCGCCCCTCTTTCCGGGGAAAAACTGTTTTTT. This codes for CSAAPLSGEKLFF.

The gene calls are TRBV18 and TRBJ2-5; D is unresolved. The CDR3 is 15 amino acids. Looked up from germline, CDR1 is KGHSH and CDR2 is LQKENI. Trimming took 6 bases from V and 2 from J, leaving 16 bases between them. CDR3 sequence: CASSSKQHTQETQYF. CDR3 sequence (DNA): TGTGCCAGCTCCTCCAAACAGCATACACAAGAGACCCAGTACTTC. The variable domain in full, completed from reference TRBV18 and TRBJ2-5, reads NAGVMQNPRHLVRRRGQEARLRCSPMKGHSHVYWYRQLPEEGLKFMVYLQKENIIDESGMPKERFSAEFPKEGPSILRIQQVVRGDSAAYFCASSSKQHTQETQYFGPGTRLLVL.

The chain has TRBV6-2 or TRBV6-3 and TRBJ2-3; 9 bases agree with TRBD2. CDR3 length: 17 amino acids. Germline CDR1 and CDR2: MNHEY and SVGEGT. Unmatched junction bases numbered 7, after V lost 2 bases and J lost 1 base. The CDR3 here is CASSYRASGDRTDTQYF. The CDR3 DNA is TGTGCCAGCAGTTACCGCGCTAGCGGGGATCGCACAGATACGCAGTATTTT.

This clonotype was observed a handful of times. The V call is TRBV5-5, the J call TRBJ1-4; D not resolved. The CDR3 runs 12 residues. The germline V and J ends were trimmed by 0 bases and 14 bases, with 11 bases remaining between them. Looked up from germline, CDR1 is SGHKS and CDR2 is YYEKEE (reference sequence). The CDR3 nucleotides read TGTGCCAGCAGCTTGGCCCAGGACGGCCTGTTTTTT. As protein: CASSLAQDGLFF.

This clonotype was counted only a few times. The genes are TRBV20-1 and TRBJ2-1, with D perhaps TRBD1 or TRBD2 (5 bases each). V lost 6 bases, J lost 2 bases, and 11 bases lay in between. CDR1 is DFQATT, CDR2 SNEGSKA, per germline (reference sequence). The CDR3 has 13 amino acids. Here the CDR3 reads CSAIRGPYNEQFF. The CDR3 bases are TGCAGTGCCATCCGGGGCCCCTACAATGAGCAGTTCTTC.

This chain uses TRBV6-1 with TRBJ2-1; D possibly corresponds to TRBD1 (5 bases). The CDR3 runs to 16 residues. Trimming removed 3 bases from V and 3 bases from J, with 15 bases in between. CDR1 MNHNS and CDR2 SASEGT come from the germline V gene. The CDR3 here is CASSELGRVSYNEQFF. The CDR3 nucleotides read TGTGCCAGCAGTGAGTTGGGCAGGGTGAGCTACAATGAGCAGTTCTTC.

The chain has TRBV13 and TRBJ2-1, with 9 bases fitting TRBD2. CDR1 PRHDT and CDR2 FYEKMQ come from the germline V gene (reference sequence). The trim removed 1 base at V and 13 bases at J, leaving 8 bases unmatched. The CDR3 length is 14 residues. The CDR3 loop reads CASSLVGSGRRQFF. The CDR3 nucleotides are TGTGCCAGCAGCTTAGTGGGTAGCGGGAGACGTCAGTTCTTC. The complete variable domain, with remaining parts taken from reference TRBV13 and TRBJ2-1, reads AAGVIQSPRHLIKEKRETATLKCYPIPRHDTVYWYQQGPGQDPQFLISFYEKMQSDKGSIPDRFSAQQFSDYHSELNMSSLELGDSALYFCASSLVGSGRRQFFGPGTRLTVL.

The gene calls are TRBV7-6 and TRBJ1-1; 8 nucleotides line up with TRBD1. CDR3 size: 15 residues. The germline CDR1 and CDR2 sequences are SGHVS and FNYEAQ. V shed 1 base and J 6 bases; nucleotides not matched to a gene: 7. CDR3 sequence reads: CASSLDWTGRAEAFF. The CDR3 DNA follows: TGTGCCAGCAGCTTAGATTGGACAGGGAGGGCTGAAGCTTTCTTT.

This chain uses TRBV7-3 with TRBJ2-3; maybe TRBD1 (6 bases). V was pared by 1 base and J by 5 bases, with 10 bases between. The CDR3 extends over 14 amino acids. Germline assignment: CDR1 SGHTA and CDR2 FQGTGA. The CDR3 coding sequence is TGTGCCAGCAGCTTAAGGGGGCGCGGAGATACGCAGTATTTT. This gives the protein CASSLRGRGDTQYF.

This clonotype was seen ten or more times. The J gene is TRBJ1-1, the V gene TRBV7-8; no definite D call. Germline CDR1 is SGHVS and CDR2 is FQNEAQ. The V end was cut by 8 bases, the J end by 0 bases, with 10 bases between. The CDR3 is 13 residues long. The CDR3 protein is CASSPQMNTEAFF. In nucleotides, the CDR3 is TGTGCCAGCTCCCCCCAGATGAACACTGAAGCTTTCTTT.

This clonotype was detected a few times. This rearrangement joins TRBV7-9 to TRBJ1-1; D gene unclear. This CDR3 has 15 amino acids. Germline V lookup: CDR1 SEHNR, CDR2 FQNEAQ (reference sequence). Trimming pared 4 bases from V and 4 bases from J, leaving 16 bases between. CDR3 DNA: TGTGCCAGCAGCTCCTGGACTAGGAGGAGCACTGAAGCTTTCTTT. Residues: CASSSWTRRSTEAFF.

This clonotype was observed a handful of times. This chain links TRBV7-3 with TRBJ1-2, with 8 bases lining up with TRBD1. The CDR3 extends over 14 amino acids. The germline gives CDR1 SGHTA, CDR2 FQGTGA. The V and J ends lost 5 bases and 8 bases, in that order; junction bases with no gene match: 10. CDR3 protein: CASSPLGTGGGYTF. CDR3 in DNA: TGTGCCAGCAGCCCGCTAGGGACAGGTGGGGGCTACACCTTC.

This clonotype was seen more than once but under ten times. The rearrangement uses TRBV6-5 and TRBJ2-5, with TRBD2 identical over 10 bases. The DNA end favors TRBJ2-1, so the J call may be wrong. The CDR3 runs 17 residues. Germline lookup yields CDR1 MNHEY and CDR2 SVGAGI. In DNA, the CDR3 is TGTGCCAGCAGTTCCATGACTAGCGGGTATCTCTACAATGAGCAGTTCTTC. Amino acid sequence: CASSSMTSGYLYNEQFF.

This clonotype was detected a few times. The DNA of the CDR3 is TGTGCCAGCTTCCGATCTGGGGATCAGCCCCAGCATTTT. Its translation: CASFRSGDQPQHF. The chain uses TRBV28 and TRBJ1-5; D is uncertain. V was clipped by 8 bases and J by 5 bases, with 13 bases between them. The germline CDR1 and CDR2 sequences are MDHEN and SYDVKM. The CDR3 has 13 amino acids.

V and J are TRBV24-1 and TRBJ2-3; tentatively, D is TRBD2 (5 bases). This CDR3 has 14 residues. V gave up 4 bases and J gave up 5 bases, with 12 bases separating them. Germline V gives CDR1 KGHDR, CDR2 SFDVKD. This CDR3 reads CATSDHRDRDTQYF. The CDR3 nucleotides read TGTGCCACCAGTGACCATCGGGATCGAGATACGCAGTATTTT.

The J gene is TRBJ2-5, the V gene TRBV28, with 9 positions matching TRBD2. The J call may be incorrect, as the DNA end agrees better with TRBJ2-7. From germline, CDR1 is MDHEN and CDR2 SYDVKM. CDR3 length: 16 residues. The chain's CDR3 is CASSLTWASGIYEQYF. CDR3 bases: TGTGCCAGCAGTTTAACGTGGGCTAGCGGGATCTACGAGCAGTACTTC.

V is TRBV13 and J is TRBJ1-1; a possible D gene is TRBD1 (6 bases). Looked up from germline, CDR1 is PRHDT and CDR2 is FYEKMQ (reference sequence). CDR3 length: 18 residues. V was pared by 2 bases and J by 3 bases, with 22 bases between. CDR3 coding DNA: TGTGCCAGCAGCTTATCATACCCCGGGGGCAGGGTGGACACTGAAGCTTTCTTT. Translation: CASSLSYPGGRVDTEAFF.

The chain is built from TRBV3-1 and TRBJ1-1; tentative D call: TRBD1 (6 bases). Germline CDR1 LGHDT, CDR2 YNNKEL (reference sequence). This CDR3 spans 14 amino acids. V was shortened by 0 bases and J by 4 bases, with 9 bases between the two germline ends. The CDR3 protein is CASSQEGGATEAFF. CDR3 sequence (DNA): TGTGCCAGCAGCCAAGAAGGGGGGGCCACTGAAGCTTTCTTT. The full variable domain, in which reference TRBV3-1 and TRBJ1-1 provide the parts outside the CDR3, is DTAVSQTPKYLVTQMGNDKSIKCEQNLGHDTMYWYKQDSKKFLKIMFSYNNKELIINETVPNRFSPKSPDKAHLNLHINSLELGDSAVYFCASSQEGGATEAFFGQGTRLTVV.

The CDR3 protein is CASSLAMGLDYEQYF. The DNA of the CDR3 is TGTGCCAGCAGCTTAGCGATGGGATTAGACTACGAGCAGTACTTC. The rearrangement joins TRBV7-9 to TRBJ2-7, with D unresolved. The V end was cut by 0 bases, the J end by 3 bases, with 12 bases between. This CDR3 comprises 15 residues. In germline, CDR1 is SEHNR, CDR2 FQNEAQ (reference sequence).

This clonotype showed up just a few times. The chain combines TRBV15 with TRBJ2-5; D gene uncertain. The germline CDR1 and CDR2 sequences are LNHNV and YYDKDF (reference sequence). This CDR3 is 15 amino acids long. Deletions cut 2 bases from V and 1 base from J, with 11 bases between. The CDR3, as DNA: TGTGCCACCAGCAGACACGGCGCGCTCCAAGAGACCCAGTACTTC. It is translated as CATSRHGALQETQYF.

This chain links TRBV20-1 with TRBJ1-1; unclear D gene. The V end lost 6 bases, the J end lost 4 bases, and 9 bases lay between the germline ends. The CDR3 extends over 11 amino acids. Germline V CDR1 and CDR2: DFQATT, SNEGSKA (reference sequence). CDR3 protein: CSAPDATEAFF. In DNA, the CDR3 is TGCAGTGCCCCAGACGCCACTGAAGCTTTCTTT.

This clonotype has a handful of counts. The CDR3 bases are TGTGCCAGCAACTCTAGGGAGAACACTGAAGCTTTCTTT. Translation gives CASNSRENTEAFF. The V call is TRBV14, the J call TRBJ1-1; no reliable D call. Germline CDR1 and CDR2: SGHDN and FVKESK. This CDR3 is built from 13 residues. V was trimmed by 7 bases and J by 1 base, leaving 10 bases between them. Combining the CDR3 with reference TRBV14 and TRBJ1-1 gives the whole variable domain EAGVTQFPSHSVIEKGQTVTLRCDPISGHDNLYWYRRVMGKEIKFLLHFVKESKQDESGMPNNRFLAERTGGTYSTLKVQPAELEDSGVYFCASNSRENTEAFFGQGTRLTVV.

The rearrangement joins TRBV5-1 to TRBJ1-4, with TRBD1 matching over 8 bases. V gave up 2 bases and J gave up 6 bases; unmatched junction bases: 6. This CDR3 is built from 15 residues. CDR1 SGHRS and CDR2 YFSETQ come from the germline V gene. CDR3 residues: CASSFSGTGDEKLFF. DNA of the CDR3: TGCGCCAGCAGCTTTTCAGGGACAGGTGATGAAAAACTGTTTTTT.